This T cell receptor beta chain was captured by sequencing in a study of OX40 agonist ivuxolimab in advanced cancers. Study-level background: Males comprised approximately 84% of the group, whose mean age was approximately 60 years (range about 23 to 80). Study conclusions and caveats: Certain nonresponders likewise exhibited a low normalized T-cell clonal expansion.

The CDR3 is made up of 13 amino acids. The germline V gene has CDR1 SEHNR and CDR2 FQNEAQ (reference sequence). Trimming shortened V by 1 base and J by 6 bases, and 6 bases separated the two germline ends. TCRdb keeps only in-frame clones here, not all; method: immunoSEQ multiplex PCR. This sample yields tens of thousands of clones, of which roughly 87% are seen a single time; about 6.5% belongs to the top ten. This clone was seen a single time. Its target is not known. Blood draws occurred at baseline, cycle 4 day 1, and cycle 7 day 1. The TCR was taken from an adult with an advanced solid tumor such as melanoma, head and neck, liver or kidney cancer. The genes are TRBV7-9 and TRBJ1-4; unclear D gene. The sample in question was CD4+ or CD8+ T cells sorted from blood, obtained in a trial of the OX40 agonist ivuxolimab. CDR3 sequence reads: CASSLGGDEKLFF. In DNA, the CDR3 is TGTGCCAGCAGCTTAGGTGGGGATGAAAAACTGTTTTTT.